The 27 T cell receptor beta chains below all came from one sample that was sequenced in a study of PD-1 blockade in classical Hodgkin lymphoma. Time point noted: cycle 4 day 1 (C4D1), after about 6 weeks of nivolumab. Each of the patients experienced relapse following autologous stem cell transplantation, and their brentuximab vedotin exposure differed. Profiling relied on immunoSEQ multiplex PCR, and the TCRdb table lists in-frame clones only, not all of them. Among around 45,000 clones, around 78% were seen once, and the ten largest hold roughly 35%. The sample in question was peripheral blood mononuclear cells (PBMCs), obtained before the fourth cycle of nivolumab. These receptor sequences come from a human donor with classical Hodgkin lymphoma.

This chain uses TRBV6-1 with TRBJ2-7; D not resolved. V was cut by 5 bases and J by 7 bases, with 9 bases left in between. The CDR3 totals 11 residues. The germline V gene encodes CDR1 MNHNS and CDR2 SASEGT. The CDR3 loop is CASSSMSEQYF. CDR3 nucleotides: TGTGCCAGCAGTTCGATGTCAGAGCAGTACTTC.

V gene TRBV28 combines with J gene TRBJ1-1; 7 nucleotides line up with TRBD1. V shed 2 bases and J 4 bases; nucleotides not matched to a gene: 10. The CDR3 spans 16 residues. Germline CDR1 is MDHEN and CDR2 is SYDVKM. Here the CDR3 reads CASSLGHSQGSTEAFF. Written as DNA, the CDR3 is TGTGCCAGCAGTTTAGGTCACTCACAGGGGTCCACTGAAGCTTTCTTT.

The rearrangement joins TRBV9 to TRBJ2-3; D may match TRBD1 or TRBD2 (5 bases each). Germline V gene data show CDR1 as SGDLS and CDR2 as YYNGEE. V lost 2 bases, J lost 0 bases, and 22 bases lay in between. This CDR3 is 19 amino acids long. CDR3 amino acids: CASSVEGLAGTTSTDTQYF. The CDR3, as DNA: TGTGCCAGCAGCGTGGAAGGGCTAGCAGGGACCACTAGCACAGATACGCAGTATTTT.

The V gene is TRBV28, the J gene TRBJ1-1; TRBD1 matches 9 bases. J gave up 3 bases and V 6 bases, and 8 bases lay outside the gene matches. The germline gives CDR1 MDHEN, CDR2 SYDVKM. The CDR3 contains 15 residues. The CDR3: CASRGGQGGYTEAFF. DNA of the CDR3: TGTGCCAGCAGGGGGGGACAGGGAGGTTACACTGAAGCTTTCTTT.

The chain employs TRBV7-9 and TRBJ2-2, with 7 bases matching TRBD1. Trimming at V came to 2 bases and at J to 11 bases, leaving 8 bases not matched to a gene. Germline assignment: CDR1 SEHNR and CDR2 FQNEAQ (reference sequence). CDR3 size: 14 residues. The CDR3 loop is CASSLWGQPFELFF. The DNA of the CDR3 is TGTGCCAGCAGCTTATGGGGACAGCCATTTGAGCTGTTTTTT.

This clone was counted once. This chain connects TRBV7-6 to TRBJ1-6; TRBD1 might be the D (5 bases). The V gene's germline CDR1 is SGHVS and CDR2 FNYEAQ. This CDR3 has 13 amino acids. Trimming stripped 5 bases from V and 7 bases from J, with 9 bases between. The CDR3 coding sequence is TGTGCCAGCAGCCCGACAGTAAATTCACCCCTCCACTTT. Its protein is CASSPTVNSPLHF.

This chain uses TRBV12-1 with TRBJ1-1; the table names TRBD1, a call not compared with the DNA. TRBV12-1 is described as a pseudogene. This CDR3 comprises 16 residues. The DNA for the CDR3 is TGTGCCAGCAGCTTTGTGAGGGGGCGCGGGAACACTGAAGCTTTCTTT. This codes for CASSFVRGRGNTEAFF.

Comments on this clone: A much more abundant neighbour one base away suggests this may be a read error. The chain joins TRBV6-1 to TRBJ2-7; 7 bases line up with TRBD1. This CDR3 region has 15 residues. CDR1 and CDR2 from the germline V gene are MNHNS and SASEGT. The CDR3 region has the DNA TGTGCCAGCAGTGTGGGACAGTCGAGCTCCTACAAGCAGTACTTC. This codes for CASSVGQSSSYKQYF.

There are a few counts of this clone. This chain connects TRBV28 to TRBJ2-7, with TRBD1 as a possible D gene (5 bases). Germline loops: CDR1 MDHEN, CDR2 SYDVKM. V was pared by 7 bases and J by 2 bases, with 18 bases between. The CDR3 runs 15 residues. CDR3 protein: CASKDRPTGAYEQYF. The CDR3 coding sequence is TGTGCCAGCAAAGACCGCCCCACAGGAGCCTACGAGCAGTACTTC. Filled out from reference TRBV28 and TRBJ2-7, the complete variable domain reads DVKVTQSSRYLVKRTGEKVFLECVQDMDHENMFWYRQDPGLGLRLIYFSYDVKMKEKGDIPEGYSVSREKKERFSLILESASTNQTSMYLCASKDRPTGAYEQYFGPGTRLTVT.

The rearrangement uses TRBV12-5 and TRBJ2-3, with 7 nucleotides matching TRBD1. J was trimmed by 0 bases and V by 6 bases; bases with no gene match: 6. From germline, CDR1 is LGHNT and CDR2 FRNRAP. CDR3 size: 15 residues. Here the CDR3 reads CASGKGQTSTDTQYF. CDR3 nucleotides: TGTGCTAGTGGCAAGGGACAGACTAGCACAGATACGCAGTATTTT. Supplemented by reference TRBV12-5 and TRBJ2-3, the full variable domain reads DARVTQTPRHKVTEMGQEVTMRCQPILGHNTVFWYRQTMMQGLELLAYFRNRAPLDDSGMPKDRFSAEMPDATLATLKIQPSEPRDSAVYFCASGKGQTSTDTQYFGPGTRLTVL.

The CDR3 nucleotides read TGCGCCAGCAGCTTGGGAGGGTCCGTGAACACTGAAGCTTTCTTT. As protein: CASSLGGSVNTEAFF. V and J are TRBV5-1 and TRBJ1-1; D gene ambiguous. Per the germline V gene, CDR1 is SGHRS and CDR2 is YFSETQ. CDR3 length: 15 amino acids. The germline V and J ends were trimmed by 0 bases and 0 bases, with 9 bases remaining between them.

The V gene is TRBV7-6, the J gene TRBJ1-4; 8 bases line up with TRBD1. V shed 5 bases, J shed 5 bases, and the junction held 7 bases outside the gene matches. CDR1 is SGHVS and CDR2 is FNYEAQ in the germline V gene. This CDR3 region has 15 residues. The CDR3, as DNA: TGTGCCAGCAGCGTACTACAGGGGGGAAATGAAAAACTGTTTTTT. This translates into CASSVLQGGNEKLFF.

The chain uses TRBV18 and TRBJ2-7; D is unclear. This CDR3 region has 11 residues. CDR1 KGHSH and CDR2 LQKENI come from the germline V gene. Deletions cut 3 bases from V and 7 bases from J, with 7 bases between. CDR3 nucleotide sequence: TGTGCCAGCTCACCGAGAGAGGAGCAGTACTTC. Translating gives CASSPREEQYF.

This clone was counted once. The chain carries TRBV28 and TRBJ1-4, with TRBD1 as a possible D gene (6 bases). Trimming cost V 3 bases and J 4 bases, with 12 bases left between them. Germline lookup yields CDR1 MDHEN and CDR2 SYDVKM. The CDR3 contains 15 residues. CDR3 region: CASSLGGLGNEKLFF. As DNA, the CDR3 is TGTGCCAGCAGTTTGGGGGGGCTAGGTAATGAAAAACTGTTTTTT.

V usage is TRBV25-1 and J usage is TRBJ2-7, with 9 bases matching TRBD1. CDR3 length: 16 amino acids. Per germline, CDR1 MGHDK and CDR2 SYGVNS. J was trimmed by 4 bases and V by 5 bases; bases with no gene match: 12. The CDR3 sequence: CASSISGTGRRYEQYF. The CDR3 DNA sequence: TGTGCCAGCAGTATCTCCGGGACAGGGAGGAGATACGAGCAGTACTTC.

The rearrangement uses TRBV21-1 and TRBJ1-1; the table gives TRBD1 as D, unverified against the DNA. TRBV21-1 is deemed a pseudogene. This CDR3 spans 16 amino acids. The CDR3 region has the DNA TGTGCCAGCAGCAACCGGGACAGGGGGTCCCCCCCTGAAGCTTTCTTT. Protein sequence: CASSNRDRGSPPEAFF.

V is TRBV4-3 and J is TRBJ2-7; 7 bases are shared with TRBD1. In germline, CDR1 is LGHNA, CDR2 YSLEER. V was pared by 1 base and J by 0 bases, with 6 bases of the junction left unmatched. The CDR3 is 16 residues long. CDR3: CASSQVWTGLSYEQYF. As DNA, the CDR3 is TGCGCCAGCAGCCAAGTGTGGACAGGACTCTCCTACGAGCAGTACTTC.

The chain recombines TRBV5-1 with TRBJ2-1; TRBD2 matches at 13 bases. V gave up 4 bases and J gave up 10 bases; unmatched junction bases: 11. This CDR3 has 16 amino acids. The germline gives CDR1 SGHRS, CDR2 YFSETQ. The DNA of the CDR3 is TGCGCCAGCAGCAGAGCGGGACTAGCGGGGCCTCGGGAGCAGTTCTTC. Translation gives CASSRAGLAGPREQFF.

This chain uses TRBV5-1 with TRBJ2-1, with a tentative D call TRBD1 (6 bases). CDR3 length: 13 residues. Germline assignment: CDR1 SGHRS and CDR2 YFSETQ. V was clipped by 3 bases and J by 8 bases, with 12 bases between them. The CDR3 nucleotides are TGCGCCAGCAGCTCCGGACAGTGGGATGAGCAGTTCTTC. Its protein product is CASSSGQWDEQFF. Full variable domain (missing parts from reference TRBV5-1 and TRBJ2-1): KAGVTQTPRYLIKTRGQQVTLSCSPISGHRSVSWYQQTPGQGLQFLFEYFSETQRNKGNFPGRFSGRQFSNSRSEMNVSTLELGDSALYLCASSSGQWDEQFFGPGTRLTVL.

CDR3 amino acids: CSVEEGGARTEAFF. The DNA of the CDR3 is TGCAGCGTTGAAGAAGGGGGGGCGCGGACTGAAGCTTTCTTT. The chain combines TRBV29-1 with TRBJ1-1; maybe TRBD1 (6 bases). CDR1 and CDR2 (germline): SQVTM, ANQGSEA. Trimming cost V 0 bases and J 5 bases, with 13 bases left between them. This CDR3 comprises 14 residues.

J is TRBJ1-1 and V is TRBV27, with TRBD1 as a possible D gene (6 bases). V was clipped by 5 bases and J by 4 bases, with 17 bases between them. CDR3 length: 15 residues. The germline CDR1 and CDR2 sequences are MNHEY and SMNVEV (reference sequence). For the CDR3, the DNA is TGTGCCAGCAGTGCCTACACAGGGCCCGGCACTGAAGCTTTCTTT. It codes for CASSAYTGPGTEAFF.

This clone has a single count. This sequence joins TRBV29-1 and TRBJ2-3; D gene ambiguous. This CDR3 has 14 residues. The ends were cut back, 6 bases at V and 2 bases at J, with 15 bases in the middle. Germline-derived CDR1 and CDR2 are SQVTM and ANQGSEA. The CDR3 nucleotides read TGCAGCGTCCTTACACCACAAACCACAGATACGCAGTATTTT. Its protein is CSVLTPQTTDTQYF.

As to this clone: This sample also contains other DNA sequences that code for the same CDR3. The V and J genes are TRBV28 and TRBJ1-5; D remains ambiguous. The CDR3 consists of 13 residues. Germline V lookup: CDR1 MDHEN, CDR2 SYDVKM. Trimming pared 3 bases from V and 1 base from J, leaving 4 bases between. CDR3 in amino acids: CASSFSSNQPQHF. CDR3 nucleotides: TGTGCCAGCAGTTTTTCCAGCAATCAGCCCCAGCATTTT. The full variable domain, with the rest looked up from reference TRBV28 and TRBJ1-5, is DVKVTQSSRYLVKRTGEKVFLECVQDMDHENMFWYRQDPGLGLRLIYFSYDVKMKEKGDIPEGYSVSREKKERFSLILESASTNQTSMYLCASSFSSNQPQHFGDGTRLSIL.

This chain links TRBV5-1 with TRBJ1-1; D unclear. V was pared by 2 bases and J by 5 bases, with 13 bases between. CDR1 is SGHRS and CDR2 is YFSETQ in the germline V gene. The CDR3 consists of 14 residues. CDR3 in amino acids: CASSFGDWRTEAFF. The CDR3 bases are TGCGCCAGCAGCTTTGGGGATTGGAGGACTGAAGCTTTCTTT.

The chain joins TRBV7-2 to TRBJ2-3; unclear D gene. This CDR3 comprises 13 residues. With 5 bases removed from V and 5 bases from J, the gap between germline ends came to 11 bases. CDR1 is SGHTA, CDR2 FQGNSA, per germline. The CDR3 protein is CASSPQVGDTQYF. CDR3 DNA sequence: TGTGCCAGCAGCCCCCAAGTCGGAGATACGCAGTATTTT. The variable domain in full, with the rest retrieved from reference TRBV7-2 and TRBJ2-3, is GAGVSQSPSNKVTEKGKDVELRCDPISGHTALYWYRQSLGQGLEFLIYFQGNSAPDKSGLPSDRFSAERTGGSVSTLTIQRTQQEDSAVYLCASSPQVGDTQYFGPGTRLTVL.

J is TRBJ2-1 and V is TRBV6-6; TRBD1 aligns across 8 bases. Germline values: CDR1 MNHNY, CDR2 SVGAGI (reference sequence). The CDR3 contains 13 residues. With V trimmed by 5 bases and J by 7 bases, 4 bases remained unmatched. CDR3 residues: CASSTGQVNEQFF. The DNA for the CDR3 is TGTGCCAGCAGTACGGGACAGGTTAATGAGCAGTTCTTC.

This chain connects TRBV9 to TRBJ2-3, with 7 positions matching TRBD2. This CDR3 is built from 14 residues. Trimming took 3 bases from V and 4 from J; bases not matched to a gene: 5. Per the germline V gene, CDR1 is SGDLS and CDR2 is YYNGEE. The CDR3 bases are TGTGCCAGCAGCGCGTGGACTAGTGCAGATACGCAGTATTTT. Residues: CASSAWTSADTQYF.